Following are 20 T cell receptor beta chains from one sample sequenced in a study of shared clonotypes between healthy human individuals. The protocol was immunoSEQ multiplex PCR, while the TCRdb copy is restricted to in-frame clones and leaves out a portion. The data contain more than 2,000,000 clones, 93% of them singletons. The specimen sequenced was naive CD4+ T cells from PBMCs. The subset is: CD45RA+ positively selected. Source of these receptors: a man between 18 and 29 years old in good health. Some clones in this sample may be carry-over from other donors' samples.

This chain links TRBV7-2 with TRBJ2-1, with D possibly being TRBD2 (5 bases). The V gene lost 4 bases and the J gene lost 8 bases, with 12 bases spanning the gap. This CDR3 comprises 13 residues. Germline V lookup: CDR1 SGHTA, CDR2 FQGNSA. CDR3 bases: TGTGCCAGCAGCTCCGGGTGGCGGGATGAGCAGTTCTTC. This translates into CASSSGWRDEQFF.

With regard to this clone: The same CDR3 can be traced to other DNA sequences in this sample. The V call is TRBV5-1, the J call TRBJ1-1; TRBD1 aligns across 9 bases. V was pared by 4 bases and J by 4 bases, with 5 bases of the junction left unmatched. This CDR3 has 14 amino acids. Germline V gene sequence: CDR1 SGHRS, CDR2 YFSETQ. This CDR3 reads CASSLRQGGTEAFF. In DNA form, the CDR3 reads TGCGCCAGCAGCCTAAGACAGGGGGGCACTGAAGCTTTCTTT.

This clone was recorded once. The CDR3 DNA sequence: TGCGCCAGCAGCTCCCCCTCAGGAGGGAGGGCCACTGAAGCTTTCTTT. It translates to CASSSPSGGRATEAFF. This chain uses TRBV5-1 with TRBJ1-1; D unresolved. Trimming pared 3 bases from V and 4 bases from J, leaving 19 bases between. The CDR3 is 16 residues long. CDR1 is SGHRS, CDR2 YFSETQ, per germline.

In nucleotides, the CDR3 is TGTGCCAGTAGTACAGCGGGAGATGGCACAGATACGCAGTATTTT. Translation: CASSTAGDGTDTQYF. The V call is TRBV19, the J call TRBJ2-3; TRBD2 matches at 8 bases. The CDR3 runs 15 residues. CDR1 and CDR2 (germline): LNHDA, SQIVND (reference sequence). J gave up 1 base and V 4 bases, and 4 bases lay outside the gene matches. The entire variable domain, with the rest obtained from reference TRBV19 and TRBJ2-3, is as follows: DGGITQSPKYLFRKEGQNVTLSCEQNLNHDAMYWYRQDPGQGLRLIYYSQIVNDFQKGDIAEGYSVSREKKESFPLTVTSAQKNPTAFYLCASSTAGDGTDTQYFGPGTRLTVL.

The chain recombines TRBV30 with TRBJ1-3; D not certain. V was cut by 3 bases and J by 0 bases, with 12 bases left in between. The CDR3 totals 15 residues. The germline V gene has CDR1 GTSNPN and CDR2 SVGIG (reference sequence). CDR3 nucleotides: TGTGCCTGGAGCGAAAGTCTATACTCTGGAAACACCATATATTTT. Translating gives CAWSESLYSGNTIYF.

The CDR3 here is CASSLKGVGTEAFF. CDR3 DNA: TGTGCCAGCAGTTTGAAGGGGGTGGGAACTGAAGCTTTCTTT. The rearrangement joins TRBV27 to TRBJ1-1, with a weak D call TRBD1 (6 bases). Germline V lookup: CDR1 MNHEY, CDR2 SMNVEV (reference sequence). The CDR3 runs 14 residues. V was pared by 3 bases and J by 5 bases, with 13 bases between.

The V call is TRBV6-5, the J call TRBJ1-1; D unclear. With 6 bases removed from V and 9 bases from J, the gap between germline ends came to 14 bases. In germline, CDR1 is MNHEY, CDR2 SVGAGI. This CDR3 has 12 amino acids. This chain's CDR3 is CASRVGLGQAFF. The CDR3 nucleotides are TGTGCCAGCAGGGTGGGGTTAGGCCAAGCTTTCTTT.

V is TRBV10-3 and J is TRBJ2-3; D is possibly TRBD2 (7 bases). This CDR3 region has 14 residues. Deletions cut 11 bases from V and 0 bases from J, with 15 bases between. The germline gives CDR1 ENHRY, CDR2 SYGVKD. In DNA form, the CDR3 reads TGTGCCGCTCGGGGGGCTTCGAGCACAGATACGCAGTATTTT. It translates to CAARGASSTDTQYF.

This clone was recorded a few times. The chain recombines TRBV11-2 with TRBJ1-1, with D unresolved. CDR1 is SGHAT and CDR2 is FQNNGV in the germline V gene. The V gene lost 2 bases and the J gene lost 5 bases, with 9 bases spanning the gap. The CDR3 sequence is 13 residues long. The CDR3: CASSLTLGTEAFF. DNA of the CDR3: TGTGCCAGCAGCTTAACCTTAGGGACTGAAGCTTTCTTT.

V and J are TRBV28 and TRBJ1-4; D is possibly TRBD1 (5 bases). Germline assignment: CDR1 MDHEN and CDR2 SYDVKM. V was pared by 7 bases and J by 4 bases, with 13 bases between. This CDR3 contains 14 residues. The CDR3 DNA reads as TGTGCCAGCATCAGAGGAGGGGATAATGAAAAACTGTTTTTT. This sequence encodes CASIRGGDNEKLFF.

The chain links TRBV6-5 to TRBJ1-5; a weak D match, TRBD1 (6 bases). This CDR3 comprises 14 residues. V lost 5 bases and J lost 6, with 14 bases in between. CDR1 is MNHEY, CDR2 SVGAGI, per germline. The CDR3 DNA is TGTGCCAGCAGTAGCGACAGGTTCCGTCAGCCCCAGCATTTT. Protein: CASSSDRFRQPQHF.

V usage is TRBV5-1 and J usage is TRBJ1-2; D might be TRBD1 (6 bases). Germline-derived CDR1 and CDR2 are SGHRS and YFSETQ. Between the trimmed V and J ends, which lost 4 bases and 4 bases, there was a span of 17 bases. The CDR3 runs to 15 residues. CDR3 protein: CASSPLMGASYGYTF. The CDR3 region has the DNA TGCGCCAGCAGCCCCCTGATGGGGGCATCCTATGGCTACACCTTC.

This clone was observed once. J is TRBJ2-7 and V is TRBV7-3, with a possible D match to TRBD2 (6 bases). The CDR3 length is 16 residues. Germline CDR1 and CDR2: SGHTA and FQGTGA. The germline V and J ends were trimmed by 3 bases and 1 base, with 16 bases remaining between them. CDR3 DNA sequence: TGTGCCAGCAGCTTCACGAAAGGCGGGGAATCCTACGAGCAGTACTTC. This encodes CASSFTKGGESYEQYF.

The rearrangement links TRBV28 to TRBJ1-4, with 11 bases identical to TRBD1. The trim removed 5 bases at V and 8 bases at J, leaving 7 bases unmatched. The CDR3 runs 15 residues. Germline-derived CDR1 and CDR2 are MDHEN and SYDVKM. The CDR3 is CASSTGRTGGEKLFF. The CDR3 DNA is TGTGCCAGCAGTACAGGCAGGACAGGGGGCGAAAAACTGTTTTTT.

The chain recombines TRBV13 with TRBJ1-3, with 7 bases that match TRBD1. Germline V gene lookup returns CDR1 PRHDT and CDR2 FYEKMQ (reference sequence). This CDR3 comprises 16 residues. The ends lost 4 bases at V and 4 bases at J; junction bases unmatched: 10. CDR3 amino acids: CASSSTVAGGGNTIYF. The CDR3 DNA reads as TGTGCCAGCAGCTCCACGGTGGCAGGGGGAGGAAACACCATATATTTT.

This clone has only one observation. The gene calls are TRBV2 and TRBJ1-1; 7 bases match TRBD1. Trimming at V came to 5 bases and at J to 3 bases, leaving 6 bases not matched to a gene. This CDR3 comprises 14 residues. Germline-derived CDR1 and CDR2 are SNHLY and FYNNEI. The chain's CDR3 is CASSSNRGHTEAFF. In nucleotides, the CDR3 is TGTGCCAGCAGTTCGAACAGGGGCCACACTGAAGCTTTCTTT.

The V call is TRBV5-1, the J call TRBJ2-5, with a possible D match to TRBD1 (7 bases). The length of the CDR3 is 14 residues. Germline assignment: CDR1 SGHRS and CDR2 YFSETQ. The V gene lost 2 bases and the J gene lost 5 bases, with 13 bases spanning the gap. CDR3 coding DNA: TGCGCCAGCAGCTTCGGAGGGGGCCGGGAGACCCAGTACTTC. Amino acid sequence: CASSFGGGRETQYF.

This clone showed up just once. The CDR3 sequence is CASSRLGSEQFF. The CDR3 DNA is TGTGCCAGCAGCCGACTAGGTAGTGAGCAGTTCTTC. This rearrangement joins TRBV7-2 to TRBJ2-1, with a possible D match to TRBD2 (6 bases). Germline assignment: CDR1 SGHTA and CDR2 FQGNSA. Trimming took 5 bases from V and 9 from J, leaving 11 bases between them. The CDR3 is made up of 12 amino acids.

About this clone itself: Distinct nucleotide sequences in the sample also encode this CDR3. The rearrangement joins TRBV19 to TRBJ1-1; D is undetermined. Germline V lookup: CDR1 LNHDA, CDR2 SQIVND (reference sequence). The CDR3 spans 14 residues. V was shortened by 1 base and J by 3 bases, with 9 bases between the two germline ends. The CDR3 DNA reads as TGTGCCAGTAGTATAGTTGGCAGAGACACTGAAGCTTTCTTT. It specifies CASSIVGRDTEAFF. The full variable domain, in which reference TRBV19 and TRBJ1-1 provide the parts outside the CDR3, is DGGITQSPKYLFRKEGQNVTLSCEQNLNHDAMYWYRQDPGQGLRLIYYSQIVNDFQKGDIAEGYSVSREKKESFPLTVTSAQKNPTAFYLCASSIVGRDTEAFFGQGTRLTVV.

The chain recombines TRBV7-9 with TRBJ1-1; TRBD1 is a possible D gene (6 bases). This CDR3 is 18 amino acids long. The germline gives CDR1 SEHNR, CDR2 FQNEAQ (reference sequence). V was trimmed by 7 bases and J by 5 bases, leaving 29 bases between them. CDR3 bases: TGTGCCAGCACCTCATTGGGCAGGGGACCCGGTGAGGGGACTGAAGCTTTCTTT. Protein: CASTSLGRGPGEGTEAFF.